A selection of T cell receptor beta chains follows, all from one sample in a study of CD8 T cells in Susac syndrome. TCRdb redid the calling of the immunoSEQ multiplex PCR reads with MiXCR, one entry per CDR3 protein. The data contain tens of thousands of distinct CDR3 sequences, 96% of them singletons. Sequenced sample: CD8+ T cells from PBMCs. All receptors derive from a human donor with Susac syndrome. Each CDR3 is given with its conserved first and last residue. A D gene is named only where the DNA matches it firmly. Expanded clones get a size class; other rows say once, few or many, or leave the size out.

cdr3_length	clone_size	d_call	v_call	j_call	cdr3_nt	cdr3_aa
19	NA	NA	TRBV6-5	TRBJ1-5	TGTGCCAGCAGCTACTTTGGGGGCCGAGGGGGTTATAGCAATCAGCCCCAGCATTTT	CASSYFGGRGGYSNQPQHF
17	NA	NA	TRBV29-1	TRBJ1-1	TGCAGCGTCAACGGCCGCGCTAGGGGACGAATGGGGACTGAAGCTTTCTTT	CSVNGRARGRMGTEAFF
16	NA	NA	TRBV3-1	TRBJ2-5	TGTGCCAGCAGCCCCGGGAGCACGGGGGCCGAAGAGACCCAGTACTTC	CASSPGSTGAEETQYF
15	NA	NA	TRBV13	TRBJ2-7	TGTGCCAGCAGCCTTAGTAGAGGCCCCGACTACGAGCAGTACTTC	CASSLSRGPDYEQYF
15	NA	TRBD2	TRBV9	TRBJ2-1	TGTGCCAGCAGCGTAGTTAGCGGGGGGGTAAGTGAGCAGTTCTTC	CASSVVSGGVSEQFF
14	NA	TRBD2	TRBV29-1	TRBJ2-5	TGCAGCGTTCCTCTAGCGGGGATCCAAGAGACCCAGTACTTC	CSVPLAGIQETQYF
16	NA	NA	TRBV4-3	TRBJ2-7	TGCGCCAGCAGCCCAACCTCCGGGACACCTACCTACGAGCAGTACTTC	CASSPTSGTPTYEQYF
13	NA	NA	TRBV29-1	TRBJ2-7	TGCAGCGTTGAAGATACACAGCCTTACGAGCAGTACTTC	CSVEDTQPYEQYF
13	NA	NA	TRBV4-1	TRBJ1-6	TGCGCCAGCACGGCAGGGCTGAATTCACCCCTCCACTTT	CASTAGLNSPLHF
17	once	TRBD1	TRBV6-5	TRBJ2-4	TGTGCCAGCAGTTCTGACAGGGCTTCTCTAGCCAAAAACATTCAGTACTTC	CASSSDRASLAKNIQYF
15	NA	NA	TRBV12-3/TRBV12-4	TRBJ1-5	TGTGCCAGCAGTCTGACAGATAATAGCAATCAGCCCCAGCATTTT	CASSLTDNSNQPQHF
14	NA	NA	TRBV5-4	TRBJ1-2	TGTGCCAGCAGCCCACCATGGGGGACCCGTGGCTACACCTTC	CASSPPWGTRGYTF
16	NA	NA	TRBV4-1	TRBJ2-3	TGCGCCAGCAGCCAAGAACCCAGAGGGGGCACAGATACGCAGTATTTT	CASSQEPRGGTDTQYF
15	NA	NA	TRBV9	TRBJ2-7	TGTGCCAGCAGCTCGAGCTCCCCCGGGCCCTACGAGCAGTACTTC	CASSSSSPGPYEQYF
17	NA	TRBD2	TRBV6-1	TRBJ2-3	TGTGCCAGCAGTCTCCACCTCTCTAGCGGGGGGGCACATACGCAGTATTTT	CASSLHLSSGGAHTQYF
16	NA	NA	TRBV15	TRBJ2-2	TGTGCCACCAGCAGGGGGACGGGTACGAACACCGGGGAGCTGTTTTTT	CATSRGTGTNTGELFF
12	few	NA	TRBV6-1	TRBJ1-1	TGTGCCAGCAGTGAGAGCCCAACTGAAGCTTTCTTT	CASSESPTEAFF
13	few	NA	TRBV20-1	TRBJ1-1	TGCAGTGCTAGAGGCGGGGGGAACACTGAAGCTTTCTTT	CSARGGGNTEAFF
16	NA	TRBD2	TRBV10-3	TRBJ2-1	TGTGCCATCAGTGACTGGGACTACAGCTCCTACAATGAGCAGTTCTTC	CAISDWDYSSYNEQFF
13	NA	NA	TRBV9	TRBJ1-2	TGTGCCAGCAGCGTAGGGGGAATGGGTGGCTACACCTTC	CASSVGGMGGYTF
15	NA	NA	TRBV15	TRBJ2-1	TGTGCCACCAGCAGAGATTCGGGCAGCTACAATGAGCAGTTCTTC	CATSRDSGSYNEQFF
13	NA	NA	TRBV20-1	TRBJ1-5	TGCAGTGCTAGTTTGGGACGAGATCAGCCCCAGCATTTT	CSASLGRDQPQHF
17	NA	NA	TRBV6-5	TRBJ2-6	TGTGCCAGCAGTTACGGCCGCAGGACGGCGGGGGCCAACGTCCTGACTTTC	CASSYGRRTAGANVLTF
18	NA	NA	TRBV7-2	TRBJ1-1	TGTGCCAGCAGCCGGAAAATTCCCCCCACACTATCGAACACTGAAGCTTTCTTT	CASSRKIPPTLSNTEAFF
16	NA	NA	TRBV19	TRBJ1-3	TGTGCCAGTAGTACATCCAGGGTATCAGGAGGAAACACCATATATTTT	CASSTSRVSGGNTIYF
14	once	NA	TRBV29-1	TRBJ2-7	TGCAGCGTACAAGGGGGTCCAAGCTCCTACGAGCAGTACTTC	CSVQGGPSSYEQYF
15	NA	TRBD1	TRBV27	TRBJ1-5	TGTGCCAGCAGGCCGAGGACAGGGGGTGGTCAGCCCCAGCATTTT	CASRPRTGGGQPQHF
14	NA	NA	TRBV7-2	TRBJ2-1	TGTGCCAGCAGCTTAGGGGGAGACCACAATGAGCAGTTCTTC	CASSLGGDHNEQFF
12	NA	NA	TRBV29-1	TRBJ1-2	TGCAGCGTTGGAGAGACAGGCTATGGCTACACCTTC	CSVGETGYGYTF
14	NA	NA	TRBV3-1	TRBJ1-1	TGTGCCAGCAGCCTCGGAGGGGCGCGAACTGAAGCTTTCTTT	CASSLGGARTEAFF
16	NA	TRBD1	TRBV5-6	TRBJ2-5	TGTGCCAGCACCCACAGGGGGCTACGCCGCCAAGAGACCCAGTACTTC	CASTHRGLRRQETQYF
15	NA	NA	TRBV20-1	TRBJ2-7	TGCAGTGCCCAGAGTGGGGCAGGGGGGATCTACGAGCAGTACTTC	CSAQSGAGGIYEQYF
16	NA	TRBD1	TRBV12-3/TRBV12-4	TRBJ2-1	TGTGCCAGCAGTTTAGCGGGGACAGGGATCTTCAATGAGCAGTTCTTC	CASSLAGTGIFNEQFF
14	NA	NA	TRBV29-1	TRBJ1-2	TGCAGCGTAGCTACAGGGAGGGCTGGCTATGGCTACACCTTC	CSVATGRAGYGYTF
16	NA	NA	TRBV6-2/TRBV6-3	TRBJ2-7	TGTGCCAGCAGTTTCCCCACCACGACACCAACCTACGAGCAGTACTTC	CASSFPTTTPTYEQYF
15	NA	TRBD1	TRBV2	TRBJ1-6	TGTGCCAGCAGTGAAAGGACAGGGGGGAATTCACCCCTCCACTTT	CASSERTGGNSPLHF
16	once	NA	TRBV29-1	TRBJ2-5	TGCAGCGTTGAAAGTCCCGGGACGGACCATTTAGAGACCCAGTACTTC	CSVESPGTDHLETQYF
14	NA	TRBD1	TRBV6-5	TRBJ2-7	TGTGCCAGCAGTCGACAGGGCGGTTTTGAAGAGCAGTACTTC	CASSRQGGFEEQYF
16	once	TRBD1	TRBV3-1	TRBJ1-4	TGTGCCAGCAGCCAAGACCTGGGACAGGGAAGCGAAAAACTGTTTTTT	CASSQDLGQGSEKLFF
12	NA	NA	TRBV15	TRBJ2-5	TGTGCCACCAGCAGAGACCAAGAGACCCAGTACTTC	CATSRDQETQYF
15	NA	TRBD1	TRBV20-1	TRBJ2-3	TGCAGTGCTAAACGACGACAGGGGAGGTCAGATACGCAGTATTTT	CSAKRRQGRSDTQYF
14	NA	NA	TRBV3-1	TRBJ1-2	TGTGCCAGCAGCCAAGCCGAGCTTAACTATGGCTACACCTTC	CASSQAELNYGYTF